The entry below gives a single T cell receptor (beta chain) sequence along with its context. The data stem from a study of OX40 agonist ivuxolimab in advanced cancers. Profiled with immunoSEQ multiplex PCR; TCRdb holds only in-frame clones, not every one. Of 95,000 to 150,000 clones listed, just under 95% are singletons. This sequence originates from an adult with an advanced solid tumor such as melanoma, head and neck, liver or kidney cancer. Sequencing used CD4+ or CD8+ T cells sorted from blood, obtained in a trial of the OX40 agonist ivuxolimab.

The CDR3 is CASSGGKGGFYEQYF. The CDR3 nucleotides read TGTGCCAGCAGTGGAGGGAAGGGGGGCTTCTACGAGCAGTACTTC. The genes are TRBV2 and TRBJ2-7, with D perhaps matching TRBD1 or TRBD2 (6 bases each). Germline-derived CDR1 and CDR2 are SNHLY and FYNNEI. Trimming stripped 4 bases from V and 3 bases from J, with 16 bases between. This CDR3 contains 15 residues. Complete variable domain (other parts from reference TRBV2 and TRBJ2-7): EPEVTQTPSHQVTQMGQEVILRCVPISNHLYFYWYRQILGQKVEFLVSFYNNEISEKSEIFDDQFSVERPDGSNFTLKIRSTKLEDSAMYFCASSGGKGGFYEQYFGPGTRLTVT.